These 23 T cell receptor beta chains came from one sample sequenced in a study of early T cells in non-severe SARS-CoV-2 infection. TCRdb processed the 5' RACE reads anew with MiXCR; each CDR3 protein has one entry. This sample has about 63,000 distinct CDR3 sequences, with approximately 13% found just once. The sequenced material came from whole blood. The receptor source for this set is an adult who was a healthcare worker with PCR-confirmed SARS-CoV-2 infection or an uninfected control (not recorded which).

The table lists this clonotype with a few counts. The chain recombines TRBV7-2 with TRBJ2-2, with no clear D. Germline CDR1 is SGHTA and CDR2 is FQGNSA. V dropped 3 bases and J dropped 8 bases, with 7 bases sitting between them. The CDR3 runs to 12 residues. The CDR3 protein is CASSFGVGELFF. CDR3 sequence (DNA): TGTGCCAGCAGCTTTGGTGTTGGGGAGCTGTTTTTT.

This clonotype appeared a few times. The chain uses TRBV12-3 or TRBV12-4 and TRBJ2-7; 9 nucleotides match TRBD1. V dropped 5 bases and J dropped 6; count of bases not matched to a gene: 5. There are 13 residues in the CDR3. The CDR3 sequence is CASSTGQGGEQYF. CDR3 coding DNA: TGTGCCAGCAGTACGGGACAGGGAGGCGAGCAGTACTTC.

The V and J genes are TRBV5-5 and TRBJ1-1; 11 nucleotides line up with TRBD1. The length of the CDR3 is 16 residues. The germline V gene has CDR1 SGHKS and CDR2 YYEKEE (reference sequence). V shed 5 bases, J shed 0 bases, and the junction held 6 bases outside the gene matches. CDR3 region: CASRPGTGGVNTEAFF. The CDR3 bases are TGTGCCAGCAGACCCGGGACAGGGGGTGTGAACACTGAAGCTTTCTTT.

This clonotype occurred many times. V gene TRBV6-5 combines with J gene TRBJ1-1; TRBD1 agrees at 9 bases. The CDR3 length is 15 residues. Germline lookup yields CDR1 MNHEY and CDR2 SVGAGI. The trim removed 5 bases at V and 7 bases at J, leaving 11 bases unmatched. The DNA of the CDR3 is TGTGCCAGCAGTACGTCCGGGACAGGGAATGGTGAAGCTTTCTTT. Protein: CASSTSGTGNGEAFF.

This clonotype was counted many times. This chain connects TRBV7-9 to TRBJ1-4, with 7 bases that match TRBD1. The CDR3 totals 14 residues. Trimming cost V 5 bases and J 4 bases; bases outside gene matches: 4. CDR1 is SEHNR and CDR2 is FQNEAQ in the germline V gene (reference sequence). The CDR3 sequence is CASSPTGFNEKLFF. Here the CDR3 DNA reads TGTGCCAGCAGCCCGACAGGGTTTAATGAAAAACTGTTTTTT. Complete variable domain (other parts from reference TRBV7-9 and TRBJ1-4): DTGVSQNPRHKITKRGQNVTFRCDPISEHNRLYWYRQTLGQGPEFLTYFQNEAQLEKSRLLSDRFSAERPKGSFSTLEIQRTEQGDSAMYLCASSPTGFNEKLFFGSGTQLSVL.

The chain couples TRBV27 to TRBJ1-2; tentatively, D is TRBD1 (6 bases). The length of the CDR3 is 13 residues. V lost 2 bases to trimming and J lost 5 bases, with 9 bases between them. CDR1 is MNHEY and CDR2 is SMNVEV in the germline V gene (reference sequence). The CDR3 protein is CASSLRGTYGYTF. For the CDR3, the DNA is TGTGCCAGCAGTTTAAGGGGGACTTATGGCTACACCTTC.

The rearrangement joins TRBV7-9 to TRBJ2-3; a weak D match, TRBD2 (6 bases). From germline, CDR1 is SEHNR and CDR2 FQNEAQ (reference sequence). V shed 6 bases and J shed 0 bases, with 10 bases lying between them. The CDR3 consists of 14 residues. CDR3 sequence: CASRSAGSTDTQYF. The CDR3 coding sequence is TGTGCCAGCAGGTCGGCGGGAAGCACAGATACGCAGTATTTT.

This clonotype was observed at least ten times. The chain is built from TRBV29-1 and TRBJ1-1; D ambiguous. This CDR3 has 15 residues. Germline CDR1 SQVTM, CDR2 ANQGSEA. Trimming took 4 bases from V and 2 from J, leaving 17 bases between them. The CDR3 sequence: CSVGPFAISNTEAFF. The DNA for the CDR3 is TGCAGCGTTGGACCATTTGCAATTTCCAACACTGAAGCTTTCTTT.

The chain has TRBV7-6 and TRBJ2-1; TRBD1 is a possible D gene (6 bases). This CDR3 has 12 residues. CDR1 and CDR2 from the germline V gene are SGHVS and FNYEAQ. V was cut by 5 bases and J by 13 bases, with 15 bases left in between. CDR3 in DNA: TGTGCCAGCAGCGGCGACAGGTCTGTACAGTTCTTC. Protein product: CASSGDRSVQFF.

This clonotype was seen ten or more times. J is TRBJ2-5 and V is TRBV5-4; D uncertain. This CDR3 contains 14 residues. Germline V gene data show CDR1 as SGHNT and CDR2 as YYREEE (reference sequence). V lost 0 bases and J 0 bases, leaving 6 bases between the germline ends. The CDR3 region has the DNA TGTGCCAGCAGCTTGGCCCGGAACCAAGAGACCCAGTACTTC. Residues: CASSLARNQETQYF. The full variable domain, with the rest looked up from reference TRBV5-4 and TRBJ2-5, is ETGVTQSPTHLIKTRGQQVTLRCSSQSGHNTVSWYQQALGQGPQFIFQYYREEENGRGNFPPRFSGLQFPNYSSELNVNALELDDSALYLCASSLARNQETQYFGPGTRLLVL.

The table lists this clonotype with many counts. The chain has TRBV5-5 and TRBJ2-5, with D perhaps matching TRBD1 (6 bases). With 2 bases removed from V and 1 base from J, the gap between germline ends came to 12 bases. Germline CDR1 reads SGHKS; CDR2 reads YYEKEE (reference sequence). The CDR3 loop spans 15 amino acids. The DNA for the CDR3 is TGTGCCAGCAGCTTTACGGACAGTTCCCAAGAGACCCAGTACTTC. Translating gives CASSFTDSSQETQYF. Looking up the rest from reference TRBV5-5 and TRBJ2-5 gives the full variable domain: DAGVTQSPTHLIKTRGQQVTLRCSPISGHKSVSWYQQVLGQGPQFIFQYYEKEERGRGNFPDRFSARQFPNYSSELNVNALLLGDSALYLCASSFTDSSQETQYFGPGTRLLVL.

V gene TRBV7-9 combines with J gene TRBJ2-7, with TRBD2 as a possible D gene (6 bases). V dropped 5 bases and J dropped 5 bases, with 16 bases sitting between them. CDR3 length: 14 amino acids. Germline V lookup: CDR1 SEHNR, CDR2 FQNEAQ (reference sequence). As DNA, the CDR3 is TGTGCCAGCAGCCCAACGGAGGGTTGGAACGAGCAGTACTTC. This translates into CASSPTEGWNEQYF.

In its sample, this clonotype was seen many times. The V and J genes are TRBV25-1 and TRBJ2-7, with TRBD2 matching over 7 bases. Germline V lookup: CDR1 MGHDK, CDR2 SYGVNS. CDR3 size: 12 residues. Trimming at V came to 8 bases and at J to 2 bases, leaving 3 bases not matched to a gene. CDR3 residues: CASLGGTYEQYF. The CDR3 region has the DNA TGTGCCAGCCTGGGGGGGACCTACGAGCAGTACTTC.

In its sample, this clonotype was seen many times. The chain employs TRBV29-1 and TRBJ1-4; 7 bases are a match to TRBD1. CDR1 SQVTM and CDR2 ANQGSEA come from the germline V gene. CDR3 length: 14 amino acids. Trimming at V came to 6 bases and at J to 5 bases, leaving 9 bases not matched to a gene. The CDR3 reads CSVARDSSNEKLFF. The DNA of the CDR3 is TGCAGCGTCGCTAGGGACAGCTCCAATGAAAAACTGTTTTTT.

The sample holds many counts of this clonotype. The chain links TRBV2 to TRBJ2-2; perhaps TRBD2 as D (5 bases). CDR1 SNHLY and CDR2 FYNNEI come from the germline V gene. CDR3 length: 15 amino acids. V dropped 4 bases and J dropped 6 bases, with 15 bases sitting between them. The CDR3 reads CASSATSLSPGELFF. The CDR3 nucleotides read TGTGCCAGCAGTGCAACTAGTCTCTCCCCCGGGGAGCTGTTTTTT.

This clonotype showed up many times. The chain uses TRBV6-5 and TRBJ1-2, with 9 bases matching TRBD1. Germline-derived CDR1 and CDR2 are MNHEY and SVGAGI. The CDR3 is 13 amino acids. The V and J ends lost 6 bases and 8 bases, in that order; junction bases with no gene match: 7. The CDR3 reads CASRLQGARGYTF. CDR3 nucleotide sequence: TGTGCCAGCAGGCTACAGGGGGCTAGAGGCTACACCTTC.

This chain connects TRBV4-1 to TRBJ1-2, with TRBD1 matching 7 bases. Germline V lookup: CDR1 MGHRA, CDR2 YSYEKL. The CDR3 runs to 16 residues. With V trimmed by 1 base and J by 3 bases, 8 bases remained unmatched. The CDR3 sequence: CASSQVTGEPYYGYTF. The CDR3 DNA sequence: TGCGCCAGCAGCCAAGTCACAGGGGAACCCTACTATGGCTACACCTTC.

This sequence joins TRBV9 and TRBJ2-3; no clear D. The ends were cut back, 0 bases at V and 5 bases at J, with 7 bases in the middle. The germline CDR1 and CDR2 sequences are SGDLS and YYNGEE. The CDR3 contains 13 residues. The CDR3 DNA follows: TGTGCCAGCAGCGTAGTAATTATAGATACGCAGTATTTT. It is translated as CASSVVIIDTQYF.

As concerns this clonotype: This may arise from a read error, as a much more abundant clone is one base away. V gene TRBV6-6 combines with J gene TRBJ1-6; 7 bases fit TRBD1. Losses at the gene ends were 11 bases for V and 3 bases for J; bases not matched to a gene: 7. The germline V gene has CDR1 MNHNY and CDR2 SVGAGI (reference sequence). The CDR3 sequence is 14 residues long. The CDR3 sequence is CAGGTVNYNSPLHF. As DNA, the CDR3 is TGTGCCGGAGGGACAGTGAACTATAATTCACCCCTCCACTTT.

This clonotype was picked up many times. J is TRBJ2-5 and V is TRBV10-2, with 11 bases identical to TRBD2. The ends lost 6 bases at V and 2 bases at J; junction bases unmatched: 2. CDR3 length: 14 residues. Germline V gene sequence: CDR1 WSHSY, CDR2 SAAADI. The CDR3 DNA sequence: TGCGCCAGCAGGGGGACTAGCGGACAAGAGACCCAGTACTTC. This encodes CASRGTSGQETQYF.

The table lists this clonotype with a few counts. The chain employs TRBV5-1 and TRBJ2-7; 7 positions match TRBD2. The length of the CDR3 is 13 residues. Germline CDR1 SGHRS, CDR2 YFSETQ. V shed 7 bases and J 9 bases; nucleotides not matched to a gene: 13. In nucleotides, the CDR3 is TGCGCCAGCCGAAGTAGCGGCCGGGAGGCGCAGTACTTC. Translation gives CASRSSGREAQYF.

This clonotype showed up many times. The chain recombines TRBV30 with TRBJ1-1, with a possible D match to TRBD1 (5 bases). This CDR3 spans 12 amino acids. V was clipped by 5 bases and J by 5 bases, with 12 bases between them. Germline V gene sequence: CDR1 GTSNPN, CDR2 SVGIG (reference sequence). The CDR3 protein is CAWAPGRTEAFF. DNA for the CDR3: TGTGCCTGGGCCCCAGGGAGAACTGAAGCTTTCTTT.

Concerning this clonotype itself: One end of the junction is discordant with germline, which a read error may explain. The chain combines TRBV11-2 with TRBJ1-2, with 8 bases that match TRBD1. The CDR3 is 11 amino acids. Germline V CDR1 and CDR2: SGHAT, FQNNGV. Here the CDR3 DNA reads TGTGCCAGCAGCTTCTCCGGGACAGGAGGATTC. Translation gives CASSFSGTGGF.